Following are 32 T cell receptor beta chains from one sample sequenced in a study of response to subunit inactivated influenza vaccine. TCRdb re-analysed the RT-PCR reads in MiXCR, keeping a single row per CDR3 protein. The sample yields roughly 150,000 distinct CDR3 sequences, 9.5% to 13% seen once. Sample: non-naive T cells sorted from PBMCs, taken roughly 45 days after vaccination. The receptors were sampled from a man aged 50 to 59 who received an inactivated influenza vaccine.

This clonotype has at least ten counts. This chain connects TRBV6-5 to TRBJ2-3; 7 bases map to TRBD1. CDR3 length: 15 amino acids. Germline lookup yields CDR1 MNHEY and CDR2 SVGAGI. V trimming: 4 bases; J trimming: 1 base; junction bases outside the gene matches: 5. CDR3 bases: TGTGCCAGCAGTTGGACCGGGACAGGCACAGATACGCAGTATTTT. It translates to CASSWTGTGTDTQYF.

This chain joins TRBV2 and TRBJ2-2, with D possibly matching TRBD2 (5 bases). Germline V gene sequence: CDR1 SNHLY, CDR2 FYNNEI. The germline V and J ends were trimmed by 4 bases and 4 bases, with 10 bases remaining between them. The CDR3 has 14 amino acids. DNA of the CDR3: TGTGCCAGCAGTGTTGGGAGACTCACCGGGGAGCTGTTTTTT. Translation gives CASSVGRLTGELFF.

This sequence joins TRBV7-3 and TRBJ2-1; 12 bases fit TRBD2. J gave up 10 bases and V 5 bases, and 6 bases lay outside the gene matches. Germline assignment: CDR1 SGHTA and CDR2 FQGTGA. The CDR3 runs to 14 residues. CDR3 loop: CASSVTGTSGEQFF. The CDR3 coding sequence is TGTGCCAGCAGCGTGACCGGGACTAGCGGGGAGCAGTTCTTC.

This clonotype showed up many times. J is TRBJ2-3 and V is TRBV29-1, with TRBD2 matching 15 bases. Per germline, CDR1 SQVTM and CDR2 ANQGSEA. CDR3 length: 16 residues. V shed 3 bases, J shed 4 bases, and the junction held 5 bases outside the gene matches. CDR3 nucleotides: TGCAGCGTTGACCCTAGGACTAGCGGGGGGGCAGATACGCAGTATTTT. Encoded protein: CSVDPRTSGGADTQYF.

Only a few counts were recorded for this clonotype. This may be a read error: a much more frequent sequence differs by one nucleotide. V is TRBV27 and J is TRBJ2-1; no reliable D call. Per germline, CDR1 MNHEY and CDR2 SMNVEV (reference sequence). V was pared by 6 bases and J by 4 bases, with 4 bases between. The CDR3 is 11 amino acids. CDR3 residues: CASSKYNEQFF. CDR3 DNA: TGTGCCAGCAGCAAGTACAATGAGCAGTTCTTC.

The rearrangement uses TRBV29-1 and TRBJ2-5, with TRBD2 matching 9 bases. CDR3 length: 13 amino acids. After removal of 3 bases from V and 5 bases from J, the junction contained 4 bases not matched to a gene. From germline, CDR1 is SQVTM and CDR2 ANQGSEA. The DNA for the CDR3 is TGCAGCGTTGATTCAGCGGGGGGTGAGACCCAGTACTTC. Amino acids: CSVDSAGGETQYF.

This clonotype was seen a handful of times. The rearrangement links TRBV2 to TRBJ1-6, with D maybe TRBD1 (5 bases). V was shortened by 7 bases and J by 6 bases, with 16 bases between the two germline ends. This CDR3 contains 15 residues. CDR1 is SNHLY and CDR2 is FYNNEI in the germline V gene. This CDR3 reads CASTSGPRVNSPLHF. CDR3 in DNA: TGTGCCAGCACCTCAGGACCCAGGGTTAATTCACCCCTCCACTTT.

This clonotype showed up many times. The genes are TRBV4-2 and TRBJ2-3, with TRBD2 as a possible D gene (6 bases). CDR1 LGHNA and CDR2 YNFKEQ come from the germline V gene. The germline V and J ends were trimmed by 0 bases and 4 bases, with 17 bases remaining between them. The CDR3 has 17 residues. CDR3 residues: CASSQESYGRGPDTQYF. The CDR3 DNA is TGTGCCAGCAGCCAAGAGTCGTACGGGAGAGGGCCAGATACGCAGTATTTT.

The CDR3 protein is CASSQLRGRVTDTQYF. The CDR3 nucleotides read TGTGCCAGCAGCCAACTCCGCGGGAGGGTCACAGATACGCAGTATTTT. V and J are TRBV14 and TRBJ2-3; 9 bases match TRBD2. Trimming removed 2 bases from V and 2 bases from J; junction bases left unmatched: 5. Germline V gene data show CDR1 as SGHDN and CDR2 as FVKESK. The CDR3 length is 16 residues.

There are a few counts of this clonotype. V and J are TRBV6-5 and TRBJ2-6; 7 nucleotides agree with TRBD1. The CDR3 sequence is 16 residues long. V was pared by 2 bases and J by 0 bases, with 1 base of the junction left unmatched. Germline V lookup: CDR1 MNHEY, CDR2 SVGAGI. The DNA of the CDR3 is TGTGCCAGCAGTTACCACAGGGGCTCTGGGGCCAACGTCCTGACTTTC. Amino acid sequence: CASSYHRGSGANVLTF.

This clonotype was detected a few times. Here the CDR3 DNA reads TGCGCCAGCGCGACAGGGGACTTTTACAATGAGCAGTTCTTC. Residues: CASATGDFYNEQFF. The chain recombines TRBV5-1 with TRBJ2-1; 8 bases are a match to TRBD1. V dropped 7 bases and J dropped 4; count of bases not matched to a gene: 7. CDR1 and CDR2 from the germline V gene are SGHRS and YFSETQ. The CDR3 is 14 residues long.

The chain joins TRBV24-1 to TRBJ1-2, with 7 bases that match TRBD1. V gave up 6 bases and J gave up 6 bases; unmatched junction bases: 6. Germline lookup yields CDR1 KGHDR and CDR2 SFDVKD. The CDR3 has 13 amino acids. The CDR3 is CATSQGTVDGYTF. DNA of the CDR3: TGTGCCACCAGTCAGGGGACAGTGGATGGCTACACCTTC.

This clonotype was observed many times. The V and J genes are TRBV20-1 and TRBJ1-1, with 7 bases fitting TRBD1. CDR1 DFQATT and CDR2 SNEGSKA come from the germline V gene (reference sequence). The junction had 9 bases not matched to a gene; V was cut back by 6 bases and J by 5 bases. CDR3 length: 13 amino acids. CDR3 residues: CSAGTATRTEAFF. The CDR3 DNA is TGCAGTGCCGGGACAGCGACAAGAACTGAAGCTTTCTTT.

The CDR3 DNA reads as TGTGCCAGCAGGCCAAGGGGGGGGGCCTCCTACGAGCAGTACTTC. Amino acids: CASRPRGGASYEQYF. The chain is built from TRBV28 and TRBJ2-7; a possible D gene is TRBD2 (7 bases). CDR3 length equals 15 residues. Trimming removed 6 bases at V and 0 bases at J, with 15 bases between. Germline CDR1 MDHEN, CDR2 SYDVKM.

This clonotype was observed many times. The chain combines TRBV5-5 with TRBJ1-5; D ambiguous. Germline values: CDR1 SGHKS, CDR2 YYEKEE (reference sequence). CDR3 length: 13 amino acids. V was pared by 0 bases and J by 10 bases, with 11 bases between. CDR3 protein: CASSLELGHPQHF. CDR3 DNA sequence: TGTGCCAGCAGCTTGGAGCTGGGCCATCCCCAGCATTTT. Variable domain in full (rest from reference TRBV5-5 and TRBJ1-5): DAGVTQSPTHLIKTRGQQVTLRCSPISGHKSVSWYQQVLGQGPQFIFQYYEKEERGRGNFPDRFSARQFPNYSSELNVNALLLGDSALYLCASSLELGHPQHFGDGTRLSIL.

This clonotype appeared a few times. The chain has TRBV7-9 and TRBJ1-1; D is perhaps TRBD1 (5 bases). This CDR3 comprises 14 residues. The V and J ends lost 6 bases and 3 bases respectively, with 14 bases between them. Looked up from germline, CDR1 is SEHNR and CDR2 is FQNEAQ (reference sequence). The CDR3 loop is CASSGSGLYTEAFF. The CDR3 nucleotides are TGTGCCAGCAGTGGGTCGGGGCTATACACTGAAGCTTTCTTT.

This clonotype showed up many times. The chain couples TRBV6-1 to TRBJ2-7; D may be TRBD1 (6 bases). From germline, CDR1 is MNHNS and CDR2 SASEGT. The CDR3 is 15 residues long. V shed 0 bases and J shed 0 bases, with 9 bases lying between them. The CDR3 nucleotides are TGTGCCAGCAGTGAAGCGGGGGCCAACTCCTACGAGCAGTACTTC. This gives the protein CASSEAGANSYEQYF.

This clonotype was detected only a few times. V is TRBV27 and J is TRBJ1-6; the D is unclear. The CDR3 spans 14 residues. Germline-derived CDR1 and CDR2 are MNHEY and SMNVEV (reference sequence). Trimming left V 7 bases short and J 0 bases short, with 7 bases between. The CDR3 loop reads CASKPSSYNSPLHF. CDR3 DNA: TGTGCCAGCAAACCCAGCTCCTATAATTCACCCCTCCACTTT.

This clonotype was counted ten times or more. The chain joins TRBV20-1 to TRBJ2-7, with 8 bases fitting TRBD1. From germline, CDR1 is DFQATT and CDR2 SNEGSKA (reference sequence). The V segment lost 7 bases and the J segment 3 bases; nucleotides outside the gene matches: 17. The CDR3 has 16 residues. CDR3 in DNA: TGCAGTGTGGGGGCGAGTGTCTTGGACAGGGTCTACGAGCAGTACTTC. It is translated as CSVGASVLDRVYEQYF.

J is TRBJ2-7 and V is TRBV7-2; 7 bases are shared with TRBD2. The CDR3 spans 15 residues. Trimming cost V 1 base and J 4 bases; bases outside gene matches: 7. In germline, CDR1 is SGHTA, CDR2 FQGNSA. CDR3 nucleotides: TGTGCCAGCAGCTTAGAGGGCGGGGGAAAGTACGAGCAGTACTTC. Amino acid sequence: CASSLEGGGKYEQYF.

Only a few counts were recorded for this clonotype. The chain carries TRBV5-4 and TRBJ1-1, with a possible D match to TRBD1 (5 bases). V was pared by 1 base and J by 5 bases, with 15 bases between. CDR1 is SGHNT, CDR2 YYREEE, per germline (reference sequence). The CDR3 is 15 residues long. The CDR3 nucleotides read TGTGCCAGCAGCTTGAGGTTAGGGGAGAATACTGAAGCTTTCTTT. It translates to CASSLRLGENTEAFF. Full variable domain (missing parts from reference TRBV5-4 and TRBJ1-1): ETGVTQSPTHLIKTRGQQVTLRCSSQSGHNTVSWYQQALGQGPQFIFQYYREEENGRGNFPPRFSGLQFPNYSSELNVNALELDDSALYLCASSLRLGENTEAFFGQGTRLTVV.

In regard to this clonotype: This clone may be a read error of a much larger clone one base away. The chain carries TRBV6-2 or TRBV6-3 and TRBJ2-7, with D possibly matching TRBD2 (5 bases). Germline CDR1 and CDR2: MNHEY and SVGEGT. There are 15 residues in the CDR3. CDR3 coding DNA: TGTGCCAGCTGTTACGACCCTAGCACGTTCTACGAGCAGTACTTC. This sequence encodes CASCYDPSTFYEQYF.

This clonotype was found many times. This chain connects TRBV24-1 to TRBJ2-3, with TRBD2 matching over 10 bases. This CDR3 spans 18 amino acids. With V trimmed by 7 bases and J by 2 bases, 14 bases remained unmatched. Germline V gene lookup returns CDR1 KGHDR and CDR2 SFDVKD. CDR3 coding DNA: TGTGCCACCAGCTCTACTAGCGGGGCCGAACGGATCACAGATACGCAGTATTTT. This translates into CATSSTSGAERITDTQYF.

This clonotype was counted at least ten times. The chain recombines TRBV12-3 or TRBV12-4 with TRBJ2-1; 7 nucleotides agree with TRBD1. Trimming at V came to 6 bases and at J to 3 bases, leaving 14 bases not matched to a gene. CDR3 length: 17 amino acids. This chain's CDR3 is CASRGGWGPQIYNEQFF. In DNA, the CDR3 is TGTGCCAGCAGAGGGGGCTGGGGGCCGCAGATCTACAATGAGCAGTTCTTC.

The gene calls are TRBV29-1 and TRBJ1-2; D is unresolved. Trimming took 4 bases from V and 4 from J, leaving 10 bases between them. Germline lookup yields CDR1 SQVTM and CDR2 ANQGSEA. The CDR3 consists of 12 residues. CDR3 in DNA: TGCAGCGTTGGGACGGTGACCTATGGCTACACCTTC. Its translation: CSVGTVTYGYTF.

The V gene is TRBV6-2 or TRBV6-3, the J gene TRBJ1-5; TRBD1 matches at 9 bases. Germline-derived CDR1 and CDR2 are MNHEY and SVGEGT. This CDR3 comprises 14 residues. J lost 3 bases, V lost 6 bases, and 3 bases had no gene match. DNA for the CDR3: TGTGCCAGCAGCTGGACAGGGGCCAATCAGCCCCAGCATTTT. It codes for CASSWTGANQPQHF.

The chain carries TRBV2 and TRBJ1-3; no clear D gene. The V gene's germline CDR1 is SNHLY and CDR2 FYNNEI. Trimming pared 8 bases from V and 1 base from J, leaving 6 bases between. The CDR3 loop spans 12 amino acids. The CDR3 coding sequence is TGTGCCAGCCAAAGGTCTGGAAACACCATATATTTT. It translates to CASQRSGNTIYF.

V is TRBV20-1 and J is TRBJ1-5; a weak D match, TRBD1 (5 bases). The CDR3 spans 15 residues. V was cut by 1 base and J by 0 bases, with 10 bases left in between. Germline loops: CDR1 DFQATT, CDR2 SNEGSKA (reference sequence). DNA of the CDR3: TGCAGTGCTAGAGCGGCAGGGCATAGCAATCAGCCCCAGCATTTT. Its translation: CSARAAGHSNQPQHF.

This clonotype appeared a few times. The CDR3 sequence: CASSYGRTSGNTIYF. DNA of the CDR3: TGTGCCAGCAGCTATGGCAGGACCTCTGGAAACACCATATATTTT. V usage is TRBV7-2 and J usage is TRBJ1-3, with no clear D. Trimming removed 4 bases from V and 0 bases from J, with 10 bases in between. Germline values: CDR1 SGHTA, CDR2 FQGNSA. CDR3 length: 15 residues. Using reference TRBV7-2 and TRBJ1-3 for the parts outside the CDR3, the full variable domain is GAGVSQSPSNKVTEKGKDVELRCDPISGHTALYWYRQSLGQGLEFLIYFQGNSAPDKSGLPSDRFSAERTGGSVSTLTIQRTQQEDSAVYLCASSYGRTSGNTIYFGEGSWLTVV.

This clonotype has only a few counts. The rearrangement links TRBV6-5 to TRBJ1-6, with TRBD1 matching over 8 bases. Germline values: CDR1 MNHEY, CDR2 SVGAGI. The CDR3 runs to 14 residues. Losses at the gene ends were 4 bases for V and 9 bases for J; bases not matched to a gene: 5. The CDR3 loop reads CASSLGQEGSPLHF. CDR3 in DNA: TGTGCCAGCAGTTTGGGACAGGAGGGTTCACCCCTCCACTTT.

There are many counts of this clonotype. The V and J genes are TRBV9 and TRBJ2-5; 8 bases line up with TRBD2. Germline trimming cut 0 bases from V and 0 bases from J; bases unmatched to any gene: 1. CDR1 is SGDLS and CDR2 is YYNGEE in the germline V gene. The CDR3 covers 15 residues. The CDR3 sequence is CASSVASGYQETQYF. The CDR3 nucleotides are TGTGCCAGCAGCGTAGCTAGCGGGTACCAAGAGACCCAGTACTTC.

This chain links TRBV10-3 with TRBJ2-1, with D tentatively TRBD2 (6 bases). The CDR3 has 16 residues. The germline V gene encodes CDR1 ENHRY and CDR2 SYGVKD. The ends were cut back, 0 bases at V and 5 bases at J, with 14 bases in the middle. CDR3 protein: CAISESDYGYNNEQFF. In DNA form, the CDR3 reads TGTGCCATCAGTGAGTCGGACTATGGCTATAACAATGAGCAGTTCTTC.